Listed below are T cell receptor beta chains from one sample, sequenced in a study of blood T cell repertoires in COVID-19. Method: immunoSEQ multiplex PCR; TCRdb's copy keeps in-frame clones and lacks some. The sample includes about 250,000 clones, about 91% of them seen just once. Sequences were obtained from peripheral blood. The receptors were sampled from an elderly man with acute or convalescent COVID-19. Both conserved end residues are part of each CDR3. D genes are given only for firm matches. Not all rows give a size; the values are once, few, many and, for expanded clones, a class.

v_call: TRBV18
clone_size: -
d_call: -
j_call: TRBJ1-4
cdr3_nt: TGTGCCAGCTCACCATACAGGGCTACTAATGAAAAACTGTTTTTT
cdr3_aa: CASSPYRATNEKLFF

v_call: TRBV18
clone_size: -
d_call: -
j_call: TRBJ1-2
cdr3_nt: TGTGCCAGCTCACCTATGACCGGGGTTGACCTCTATGGCTACACCTTC
cdr3_aa: CASSPMTGVDLYGYTF

v_call: TRBV4-1
clone_size: -
d_call: TRBD1
j_call: TRBJ1-2
cdr3_nt: TGCGCCAGCAGCCAAGAGGGACAGGGCGGCTATGGCTACACCTTC
cdr3_aa: CASSQEGQGGYGYTF

v_call: TRBV19
clone_size: -
d_call: -
j_call: TRBJ2-3
cdr3_nt: TGTGCCAGTAGTATATGGGGCGATACGCAGTATTTT
cdr3_aa: CASSIWGDTQYF

v_call: TRBV19
clone_size: few
d_call: -
j_call: TRBJ1-2
cdr3_nt: TGTGCCAGCCATCCGGGGGGCTATGGCTACACCTTC
cdr3_aa: CASHPGGYGYTF

v_call: TRBV3-1/TRBV3-2
clone_size: -
d_call: -
j_call: TRBJ2-3
cdr3_nt: TGTGCCAGCAGCCCCCTAGGTAGCACAGATACGCAGTATTTT
cdr3_aa: CASSPLGSTDTQYF

v_call: TRBV2
clone_size: -
d_call: -
j_call: TRBJ2-1
cdr3_nt: TGTGCCAGCACCTTCCGCGAGAGCTCCTACAATGAGCAGTTCTTC
cdr3_aa: CASTFRESSYNEQFF

v_call: TRBV5-6
clone_size: once
d_call: -
j_call: TRBJ1-1
cdr3_nt: TGTGCCAGCAGCTTCCGACATCTGAACACTGAAGCTTTCTTT
cdr3_aa: CASSFRHLNTEAFF

v_call: TRBV11-2
clone_size: -
d_call: -
j_call: TRBJ1-6
cdr3_nt: TGTGCCAGCTGCCCTTCGGTCCCTAATTCACCCCTCCACTTT
cdr3_aa: CASCPSVPNSPLHF

v_call: TRBV19
clone_size: -
d_call: -
j_call: TRBJ2-1
cdr3_nt: TGTGCCAGTAGTGTAGGGAGCTCCTACAATGAGCAGTTCTTC
cdr3_aa: CASSVGSSYNEQFF

v_call: TRBV24-1
clone_size: -
d_call: -
j_call: TRBJ2-2
cdr3_nt: TGTGCCACCAGTGATGTCCCGGGAAGGAACACCGGGGAGCTGTTTTTT
cdr3_aa: CATSDVPGRNTGELFF

v_call: TRBV24-1
clone_size: -
d_call: TRBD2
j_call: TRBJ2-1
cdr3_nt: TGTGCCACCAGCCCCGGGACTAGTCCGGACAATGAGCAGTTCTTC
cdr3_aa: CATSPGTSPDNEQFF

v_call: TRBV12-3/TRBV12-4
clone_size: -
d_call: TRBD1
j_call: TRBJ1-2
cdr3_nt: TGTGCCAGCAGTTTATTCCCGGGGACAGGGGCCCACTTC
cdr3_aa: CASSLFPGTGAHF

v_call: TRBV6-5
clone_size: -
d_call: -
j_call: TRBJ1-1
cdr3_nt: TGTGCCAGCAGGAGACAGGCCCAAGGCACTGAAGCTTTCTTT
cdr3_aa: CASRRQAQGTEAFF

v_call: TRBV9
clone_size: -
d_call: -
j_call: TRBJ1-1
cdr3_nt: TGTGCCAGCAGCGCCCAGGGCCAAATGAACACTGAAGCTTTCTTT
cdr3_aa: CASSAQGQMNTEAFF

v_call: TRBV9
clone_size: -
d_call: -
j_call: TRBJ1-1
cdr3_nt: TGTGCCAGCAGCTTACAGGGTATGAACACTGAAGCTTTCTTT
cdr3_aa: CASSLQGMNTEAFF

v_call: TRBV5-1
clone_size: -
d_call: -
j_call: TRBJ2-7
cdr3_nt: TGCGCCAGCAGCCTTTTCCAGGGGCCCTACGAGCAGTACTTC
cdr3_aa: CASSLFQGPYEQYF

v_call: TRBV19
clone_size: -
d_call: -
j_call: TRBJ1-1
cdr3_nt: TGTGCCAGTAGTCGGGGGGTTCGAATAGTAACTGAAGCTTTCTTT
cdr3_aa: CASSRGVRIVTEAFF

v_call: TRBV5-1
clone_size: once
d_call: TRBD1
j_call: TRBJ1-6
cdr3_nt: TGCGCCAGCAGCCGCGATAGACAGGGGTTGGATTCACCCCTCCACTTT
cdr3_aa: CASSRDRQGLDSPLHF

v_call: TRBV15
clone_size: -
d_call: -
j_call: TRBJ2-7
cdr3_nt: TGTGCCACCGGAGTCCGGTCCGAGCAGTACTTC
cdr3_aa: CATGVRSEQYF

v_call: TRBV6-6
clone_size: -
d_call: -
j_call: TRBJ1-3
cdr3_nt: TGTGCCAGCAGTTACGACAGTAGCTCTGGAAACACCATATATTTT
cdr3_aa: CASSYDSSSGNTIYF

v_call: TRBV6-6
clone_size: -
d_call: TRBD2
j_call: TRBJ2-2
cdr3_nt: TGTGCCAGCAGAGTAGCGGGGGGCGGGAACGGGGAGCTGTTTTTT
cdr3_aa: CASRVAGGGNGELFF

v_call: TRBV11-3
clone_size: -
d_call: -
j_call: TRBJ2-1
cdr3_nt: TGTGCCAGCAGCCAGGCCAATGAGCAGTTCTTC
cdr3_aa: CASSQANEQFF

v_call: TRBV6-2/TRBV6-3
clone_size: -
d_call: TRBD2
j_call: TRBJ2-1
cdr3_nt: TGTGCCAGCAGCTCCGGACTAGCGGGAGGGAAAGATGAGCAGTTCTTC
cdr3_aa: CASSSGLAGGKDEQFF

v_call: TRBV27
clone_size: -
d_call: -
j_call: TRBJ2-5
cdr3_nt: TGTGCCAGCAGCTTTAACGCCAGGGCAGAGACCCAGTACTTC
cdr3_aa: CASSFNARAETQYF

v_call: TRBV7-3
clone_size: -
d_call: -
j_call: TRBJ2-1
cdr3_nt: TGTGCCAGCAGCAGAGACAGGGGGTATACTAGCGGGATGGGCAATGAGCAGTTCTTC
cdr3_aa: CASSRDRGYTSGMGNEQFF

v_call: TRBV5-4
clone_size: -
d_call: -
j_call: TRBJ2-5
cdr3_nt: TGTGCCAGCAGCTTGAAGTCAGGGGGGAAATTACCAGAGACCCAGTACTTC
cdr3_aa: CASSLKSGGKLPETQYF

v_call: TRBV1
clone_size: -
d_call: -
j_call: TRBJ2-1
cdr3_nt: TGCACCAGCAGCCAAGAAGGAGGGCCTCTTCAAAAAAGCTCCTACAATGAGCAGTTCTTC
cdr3_aa: CTSSQEGGPLQKSSYNEQFF

v_call: TRBV28
clone_size: -
d_call: TRBD2
j_call: TRBJ2-3
cdr3_nt: TGTGCCAGCAGATGGACTAGCGGGCCTGGCACAGATACGCAGTATTTT
cdr3_aa: CASRWTSGPGTDTQYF

v_call: TRBV18
clone_size: -
d_call: TRBD1
j_call: TRBJ2-1
cdr3_nt: TGTGCCAGCTCGCTGACAGGGTTTCGCAATGAGCAGTTCTTC
cdr3_aa: CASSLTGFRNEQFF

v_call: TRBV5-4
clone_size: -
d_call: TRBD2
j_call: TRBJ2-2
cdr3_nt: TGTGCCAGCAGCCCTGGACTAGCGGAAGTGTACACCGGGGAGCTGTTTTTT
cdr3_aa: CASSPGLAEVYTGELFF

v_call: TRBV6-5
clone_size: -
d_call: TRBD1
j_call: TRBJ2-3
cdr3_nt: TGTGCCAGCAGTTACTCGGGGGACAGACCCACAGATACGCAGTATTTT
cdr3_aa: CASSYSGDRPTDTQYF

v_call: TRBV5-1
clone_size: -
d_call: -
j_call: TRBJ2-7
cdr3_nt: TGCGCCAGCAGCTTGGTCCCCGGGACCTACGAGCAGTACTTC
cdr3_aa: CASSLVPGTYEQYF

v_call: TRBV3-1/TRBV3-2
clone_size: few
d_call: TRBD2
j_call: TRBJ2-7
cdr3_nt: TGTGCCAGCAGCCGGACTAGATGGTTCGACGAGCAGTACTTC
cdr3_aa: CASSRTRWFDEQYF

v_call: TRBV6-5
clone_size: -
d_call: -
j_call: TRBJ1-5
cdr3_nt: TGTGCCAGCAGTCCCCTCCAGGGTAATCAGCCCCAGCATTTT
cdr3_aa: CASSPLQGNQPQHF

v_call: TRBV5-4
clone_size: few
d_call: TRBD1
j_call: TRBJ1-1
cdr3_nt: TGTGCCAGCAGCTTGGGACAGGGGGCGCGGACTGAAGCTTTCTTT
cdr3_aa: CASSLGQGARTEAFF

v_call: TRBV21-1
clone_size: -
d_call: -
j_call: TRBJ1-6
cdr3_nt: TGTGCCAGCAGCAAAGTGGGGGAAGAGACAGGGGCGGGGTATAATTCACCCCTCCACTTT
cdr3_aa: CASSKVGEETGAGYNSPLHF

v_call: TRBV7-2
clone_size: -
d_call: -
j_call: TRBJ2-7
cdr3_nt: TGTGCCAGCAGCTTAGGACAGTCTAACGAGCAGTACTTC
cdr3_aa: CASSLGQSNEQYF

v_call: TRBV10-3
clone_size: -
d_call: TRBD1
j_call: TRBJ1-2
cdr3_nt: TGTGCCATCAGTACAGGGGGCGACGGCTACACCTTC
cdr3_aa: CAISTGGDGYTF

v_call: TRBV7-2
clone_size: -
d_call: -
j_call: TRBJ1-6
cdr3_nt: TGTGCCAGCAGCTCCCAGGGCGGGGATAATTCACCCCTCCACTTT
cdr3_aa: CASSSQGGDNSPLHF

v_call: TRBV9
clone_size: -
d_call: -
j_call: TRBJ2-2
cdr3_nt: TGTGCCAGCAGCCCCAGGAGCGGGCAGGGCGGGGAGCTGTTTTTT
cdr3_aa: CASSPRSGQGGELFF

v_call: TRBV7-9
clone_size: -
d_call: -
j_call: TRBJ2-1
cdr3_nt: TGTGCCAGCAGCTTACTGGACGGTTCGGCGCTGGGAGGCCTGGTGGTGCAGTTCTTC
cdr3_aa: CASSLLDGSALGGLVVQFF

v_call: TRBV7-9
clone_size: -
d_call: TRBD1
j_call: TRBJ2-7
cdr3_nt: TGTGCCAGCAGCTTAGCCGGGACAGTTCCCACCTACGAGCAGTACTTC
cdr3_aa: CASSLAGTVPTYEQYF

v_call: TRBV19
clone_size: -
d_call: -
j_call: TRBJ2-5
cdr3_nt: TGTGCCAGTAGTCTGACAGGCCGACAAGAGACCCAGTACTTC
cdr3_aa: CASSLTGRQETQYF

v_call: TRBV7-9
clone_size: -
d_call: -
j_call: TRBJ1-3
cdr3_nt: TGTGCCAGCAGCCGGGAGAGCCCTGGAAACACCATATATTTT
cdr3_aa: CASSRESPGNTIYF

v_call: TRBV5-1
clone_size: -
d_call: TRBD1
j_call: TRBJ1-1
cdr3_nt: TGCGCCAGCATGGGTGGGGGACAGGGGAACACTGAAGCTTTCTTT
cdr3_aa: CASMGGGQGNTEAFF